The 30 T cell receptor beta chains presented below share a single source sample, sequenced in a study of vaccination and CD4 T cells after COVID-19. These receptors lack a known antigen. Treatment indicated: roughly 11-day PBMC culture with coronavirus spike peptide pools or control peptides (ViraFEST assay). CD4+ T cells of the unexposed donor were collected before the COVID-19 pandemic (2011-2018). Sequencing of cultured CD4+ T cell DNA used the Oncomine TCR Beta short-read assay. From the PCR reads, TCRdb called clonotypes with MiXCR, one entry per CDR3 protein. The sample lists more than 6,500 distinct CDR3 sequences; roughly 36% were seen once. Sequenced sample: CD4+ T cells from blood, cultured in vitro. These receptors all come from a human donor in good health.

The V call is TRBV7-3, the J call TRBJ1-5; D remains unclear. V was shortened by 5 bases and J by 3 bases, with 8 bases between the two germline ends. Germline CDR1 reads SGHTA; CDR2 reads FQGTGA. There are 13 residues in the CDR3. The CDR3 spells CASSPSPNQPQHF. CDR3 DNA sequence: TGTGCCAGCAGCCCGAGTCCCAATCAGCCCCAGCATTTT.

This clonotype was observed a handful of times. The CDR3 region is CSAIFPGGDTGELFF. As DNA, the CDR3 is TGCAGTGCTATATTCCCAGGGGGAGACACCGGGGAGCTGTTTTTT. The chain employs TRBV20-1 and TRBJ2-2; 7 positions agree with TRBD1. CDR3 size: 15 residues. Germline V CDR1 and CDR2: DFQATT, SNEGSKA (reference sequence). With 4 bases clipped from V and 3 bases from J, the junction kept 8 bases outside the gene matches.

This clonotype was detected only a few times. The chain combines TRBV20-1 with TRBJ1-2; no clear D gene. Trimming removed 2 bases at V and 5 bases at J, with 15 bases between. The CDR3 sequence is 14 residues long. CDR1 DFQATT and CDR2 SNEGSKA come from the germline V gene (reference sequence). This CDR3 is CSARSASPTYGYTF. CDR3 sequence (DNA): TGCAGTGCTAGATCGGCCAGCCCGACATATGGCTACACCTTC.

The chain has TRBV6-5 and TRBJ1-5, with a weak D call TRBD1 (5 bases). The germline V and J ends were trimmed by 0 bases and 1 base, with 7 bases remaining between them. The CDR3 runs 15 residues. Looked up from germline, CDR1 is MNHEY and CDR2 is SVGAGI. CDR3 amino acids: CASSYSEGSNQPQHF. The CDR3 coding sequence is TGTGCCAGCAGTTACTCGGAGGGGAGCAATCAGCCCCAGCATTTT.

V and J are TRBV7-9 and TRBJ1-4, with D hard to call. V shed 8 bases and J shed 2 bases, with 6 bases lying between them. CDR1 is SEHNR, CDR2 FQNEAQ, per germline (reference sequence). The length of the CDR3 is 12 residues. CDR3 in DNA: TGTGCCAGCGGTCGGACTAATGAAAAACTGTTTTTT. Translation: CASGRTNEKLFF.

The CDR3 DNA is TGTGCCAGCAGTTTGGGATACGGGACAGGGGGGGCGCCCCTCCACTTT. It is translated as CASSLGYGTGGAPLHF. This rearrangement joins TRBV12-3 or TRBV12-4 to TRBJ1-6, with 11 bases that match TRBD1. The CDR3 spans 16 residues. V trimming: 3 bases; J trimming: 13 bases; junction bases outside the gene matches: 11.

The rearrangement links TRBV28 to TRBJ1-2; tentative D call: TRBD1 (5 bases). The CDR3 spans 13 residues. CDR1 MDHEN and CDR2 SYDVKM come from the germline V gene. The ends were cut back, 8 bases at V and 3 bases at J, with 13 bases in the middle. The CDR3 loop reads CASGQTEHYGYTF. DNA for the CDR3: TGTGCCAGCGGACAAACAGAACACTATGGCTACACCTTC.

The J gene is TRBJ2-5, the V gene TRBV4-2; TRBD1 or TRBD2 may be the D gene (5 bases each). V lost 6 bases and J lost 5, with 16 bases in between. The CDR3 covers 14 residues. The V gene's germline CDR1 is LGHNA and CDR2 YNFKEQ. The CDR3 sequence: CASRGLGEGETQYF. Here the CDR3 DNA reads TGTGCCAGCAGAGGGTTAGGAGAGGGGGAGACCCAGTACTTC.

CDR3 nucleotides: TGTGCCAGCCAGCGGAACTCCTACAATGAGCAGTTCTTC. Its translation: CASQRNSYNEQFF. The chain recombines TRBV6-1 with TRBJ2-1, with D possibly being TRBD2 (5 bases). The V and J ends lost 8 bases and 0 bases respectively, with 8 bases between them. The CDR3 length is 13 residues. The germline CDR1 and CDR2 sequences are MNHNS and SASEGT.

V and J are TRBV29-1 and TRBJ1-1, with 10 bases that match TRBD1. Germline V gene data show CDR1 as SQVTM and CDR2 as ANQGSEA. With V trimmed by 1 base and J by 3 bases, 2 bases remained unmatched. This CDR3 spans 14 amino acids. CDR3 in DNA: TGCAGCGTTGAAGGGGACAGGGGAGACACTGAAGCTTTCTTT. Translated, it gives CSVEGDRGDTEAFF.

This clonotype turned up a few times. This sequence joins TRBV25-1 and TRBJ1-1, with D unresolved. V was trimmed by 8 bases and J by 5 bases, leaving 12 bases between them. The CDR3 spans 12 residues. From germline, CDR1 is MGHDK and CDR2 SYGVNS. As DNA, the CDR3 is TGTGCCAGCGGAACCACAGTTACTGAAGCTTTCTTT. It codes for CASGTTVTEAFF.

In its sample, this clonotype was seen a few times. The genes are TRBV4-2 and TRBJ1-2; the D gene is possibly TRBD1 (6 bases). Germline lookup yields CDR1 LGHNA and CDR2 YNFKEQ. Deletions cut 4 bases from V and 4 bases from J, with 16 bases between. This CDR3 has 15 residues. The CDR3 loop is CASSPGTQSLYGYTF. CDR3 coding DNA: TGTGCCAGCAGCCCCGGGACACAGAGTCTCTATGGCTACACCTTC.

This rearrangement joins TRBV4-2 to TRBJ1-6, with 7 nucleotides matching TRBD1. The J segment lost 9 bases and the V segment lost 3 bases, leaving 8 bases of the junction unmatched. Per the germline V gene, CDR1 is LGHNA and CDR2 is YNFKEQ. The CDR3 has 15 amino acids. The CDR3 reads CASSHYRDSSSPLHF. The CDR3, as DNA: TGTGCCAGCAGCCACTACCGGGACAGTTCTTCACCCCTCCACTTT.

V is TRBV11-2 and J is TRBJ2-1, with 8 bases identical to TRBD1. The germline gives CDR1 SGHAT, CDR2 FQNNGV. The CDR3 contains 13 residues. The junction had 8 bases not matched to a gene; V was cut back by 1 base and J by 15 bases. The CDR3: CASSLASGGRAFF. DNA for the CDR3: TGTGCCAGCAGCTTAGCCTCAGGGGGCAGAGCGTTCTTC. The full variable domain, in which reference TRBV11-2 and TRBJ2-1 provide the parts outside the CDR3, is EAGVAQSPRYKIIEKRQSVAFWCNPISGHATLYWYQQILGQGPKLLIQFQNNGVVDDSQLPKDRFSAERLKGVDSTLKIQPAKLEDSAVYLCASSLASGGRAFFGPGTRLTVL.

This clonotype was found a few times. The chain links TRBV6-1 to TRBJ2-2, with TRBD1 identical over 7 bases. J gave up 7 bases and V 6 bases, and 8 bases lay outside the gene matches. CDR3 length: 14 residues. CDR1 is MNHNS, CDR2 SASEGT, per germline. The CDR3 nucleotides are TGTGCCAGCAGAGACGACAGGGATATCGGGGAGCTGTTTTTT. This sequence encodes CASRDDRDIGELFF.

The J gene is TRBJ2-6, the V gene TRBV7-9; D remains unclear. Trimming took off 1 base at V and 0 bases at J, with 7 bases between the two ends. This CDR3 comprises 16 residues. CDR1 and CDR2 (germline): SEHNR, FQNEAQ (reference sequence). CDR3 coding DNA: TGTGCCAGCAGCTTAGGAGACAACTCTGGGGCCAACGTCCTGACTTTC. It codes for CASSLGDNSGANVLTF.

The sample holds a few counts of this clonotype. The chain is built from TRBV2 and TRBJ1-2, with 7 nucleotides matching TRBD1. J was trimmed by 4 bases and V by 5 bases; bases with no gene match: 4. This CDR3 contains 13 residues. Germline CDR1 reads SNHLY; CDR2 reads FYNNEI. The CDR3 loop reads CASSPGQLYGYTF. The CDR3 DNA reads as TGTGCCAGCAGTCCGGGACAGCTCTATGGCTACACCTTC.

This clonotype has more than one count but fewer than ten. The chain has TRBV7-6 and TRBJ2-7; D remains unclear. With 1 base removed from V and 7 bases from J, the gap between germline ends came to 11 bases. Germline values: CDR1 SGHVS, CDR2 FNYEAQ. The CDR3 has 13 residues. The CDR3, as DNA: TGTGCCAGCAGCTTAGGGAGCCTTAGGGAGCAGTACTTC. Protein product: CASSLGSLREQYF.

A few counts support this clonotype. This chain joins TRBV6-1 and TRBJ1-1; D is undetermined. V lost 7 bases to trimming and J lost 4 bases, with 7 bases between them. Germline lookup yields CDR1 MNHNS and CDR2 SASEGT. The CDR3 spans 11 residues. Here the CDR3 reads CASIGLTEAFF. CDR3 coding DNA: TGTGCCAGCATAGGCCTCACTGAAGCTTTCTTT.

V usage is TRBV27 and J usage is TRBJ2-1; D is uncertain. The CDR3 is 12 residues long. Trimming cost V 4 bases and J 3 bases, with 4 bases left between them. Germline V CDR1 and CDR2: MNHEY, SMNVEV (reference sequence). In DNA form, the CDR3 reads TGTGCCAGCAGTTCGGGCTACAATGAGCAGTTCTTC. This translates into CASSSGYNEQFF.

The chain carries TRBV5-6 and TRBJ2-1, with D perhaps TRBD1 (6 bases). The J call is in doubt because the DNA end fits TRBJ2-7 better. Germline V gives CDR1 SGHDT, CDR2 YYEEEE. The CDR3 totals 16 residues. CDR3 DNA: TGTGCCAGCAGCTTCTATTCGGGACACCACCCCTACGAGCAGTACTTC. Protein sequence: CASSFYSGHHPYEQYF.

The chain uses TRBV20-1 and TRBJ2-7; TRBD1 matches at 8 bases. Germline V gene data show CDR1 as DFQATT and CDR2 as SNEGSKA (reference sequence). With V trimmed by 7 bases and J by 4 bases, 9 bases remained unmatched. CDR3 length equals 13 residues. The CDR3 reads CSGVGTGVYEQYF. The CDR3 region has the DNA TGCAGTGGTGTGGGGACAGGTGTATACGAGCAGTACTTC.

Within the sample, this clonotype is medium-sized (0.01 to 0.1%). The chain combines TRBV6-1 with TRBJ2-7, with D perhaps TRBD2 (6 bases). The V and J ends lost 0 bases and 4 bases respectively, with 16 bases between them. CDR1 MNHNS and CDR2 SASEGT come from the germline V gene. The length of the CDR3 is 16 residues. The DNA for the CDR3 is TGTGCCAGCAGTGAAGCTCCCCCGGGACTGCGATACGAGCAGTACTTC. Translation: CASSEAPPGLRYEQYF.

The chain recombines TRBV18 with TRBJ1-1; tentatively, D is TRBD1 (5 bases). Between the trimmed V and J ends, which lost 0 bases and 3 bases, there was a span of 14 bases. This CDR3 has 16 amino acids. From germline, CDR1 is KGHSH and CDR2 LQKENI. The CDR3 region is CASSPPMGRVDTEAFF. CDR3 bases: TGTGCCAGCTCACCACCGATGGGCAGGGTGGACACTGAAGCTTTCTTT.

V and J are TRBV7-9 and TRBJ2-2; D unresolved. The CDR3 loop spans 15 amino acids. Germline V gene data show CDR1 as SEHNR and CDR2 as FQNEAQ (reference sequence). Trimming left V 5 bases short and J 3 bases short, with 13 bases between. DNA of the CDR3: TGTGCCAGCAGCGCGGATGGGGTTGACACCGGGGAGCTGTTTTTT. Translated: CASSADGVDTGELFF.

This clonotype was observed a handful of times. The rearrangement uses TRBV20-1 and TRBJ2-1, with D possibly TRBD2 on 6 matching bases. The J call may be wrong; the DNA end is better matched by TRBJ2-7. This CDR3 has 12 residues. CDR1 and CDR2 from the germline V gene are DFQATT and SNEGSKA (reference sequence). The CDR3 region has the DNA TGCAGTGCCACCTGGGGGGTAAGCGAGCAGTACTTC. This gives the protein CSATWGVSEQYF.

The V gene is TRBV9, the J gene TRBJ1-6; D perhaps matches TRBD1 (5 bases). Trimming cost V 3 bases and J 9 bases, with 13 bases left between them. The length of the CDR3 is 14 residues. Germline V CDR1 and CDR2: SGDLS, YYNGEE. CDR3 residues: CASSEEGLLSPLHF. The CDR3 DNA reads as TGTGCCAGCAGCGAAGAGGGGTTACTTTCACCCCTCCACTTT.

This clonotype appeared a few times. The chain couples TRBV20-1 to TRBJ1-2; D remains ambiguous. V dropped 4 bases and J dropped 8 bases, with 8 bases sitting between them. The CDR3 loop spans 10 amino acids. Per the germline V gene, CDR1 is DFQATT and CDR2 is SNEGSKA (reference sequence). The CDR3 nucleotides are TGCAGTGCTACTCCCGGGGGCTACACCTTC. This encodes CSATPGGYTF.

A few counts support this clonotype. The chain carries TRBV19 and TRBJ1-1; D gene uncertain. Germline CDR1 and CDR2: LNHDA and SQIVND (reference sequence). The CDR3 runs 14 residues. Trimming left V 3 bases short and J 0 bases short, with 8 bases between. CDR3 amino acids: CASSIKIMNTEAFF. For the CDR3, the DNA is TGTGCCAGTAGTATCAAGATAATGAACACTGAAGCTTTCTTT.

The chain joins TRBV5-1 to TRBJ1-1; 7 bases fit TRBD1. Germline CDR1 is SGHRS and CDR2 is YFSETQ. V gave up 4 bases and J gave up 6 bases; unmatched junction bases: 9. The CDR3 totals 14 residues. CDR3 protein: CASSRRQGGAEAFF. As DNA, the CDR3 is TGCGCCAGCAGCAGGCGACAGGGAGGCGCTGAAGCTTTCTTT.